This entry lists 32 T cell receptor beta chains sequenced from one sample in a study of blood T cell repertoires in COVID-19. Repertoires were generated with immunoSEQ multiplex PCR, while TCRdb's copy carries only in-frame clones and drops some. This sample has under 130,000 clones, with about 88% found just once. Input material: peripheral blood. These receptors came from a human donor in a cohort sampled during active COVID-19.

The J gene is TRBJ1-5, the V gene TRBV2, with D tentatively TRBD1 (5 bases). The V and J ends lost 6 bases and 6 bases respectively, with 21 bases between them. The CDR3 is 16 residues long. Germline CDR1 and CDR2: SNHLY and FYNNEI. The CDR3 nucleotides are TGTGCCAGCAGGGGTGGGGCCAGCGGGTCGGGTCAGCCCCAGCATTTT. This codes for CASRGGASGSGQPQHF.

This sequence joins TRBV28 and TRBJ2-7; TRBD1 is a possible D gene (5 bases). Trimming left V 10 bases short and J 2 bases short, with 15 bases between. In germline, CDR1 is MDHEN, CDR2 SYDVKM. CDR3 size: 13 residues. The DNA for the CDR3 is TGTGCCACCCGTCAGGCAGGGACCTACGAGCAGTACTTC. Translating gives CATRQAGTYEQYF.

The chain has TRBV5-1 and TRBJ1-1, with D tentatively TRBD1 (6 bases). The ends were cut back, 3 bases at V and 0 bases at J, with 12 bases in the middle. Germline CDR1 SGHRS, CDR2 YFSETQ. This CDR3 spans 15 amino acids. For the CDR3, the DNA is TGCGCCAGCAGCTGGGGGCAGGGGCTGAACACTGAAGCTTTCTTT. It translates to CASSWGQGLNTEAFF.

CDR3 amino acids: CATSRDSWRYNEQFF. The CDR3, as DNA: TGTGCCACCAGCAGGGACTCTTGGAGATACAATGAGCAGTTCTTC. V usage is TRBV15 and J usage is TRBJ2-1; D might be TRBD2 (5 bases). The germline gives CDR1 LNHNV, CDR2 YYDKDF (reference sequence). Deletions cut 3 bases from V and 4 bases from J, with 13 bases between. The CDR3 sequence is 15 residues long.

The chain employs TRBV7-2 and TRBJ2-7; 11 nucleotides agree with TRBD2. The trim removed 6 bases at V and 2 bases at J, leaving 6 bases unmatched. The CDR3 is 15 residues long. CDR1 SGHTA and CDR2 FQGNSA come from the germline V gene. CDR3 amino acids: CASSPGLADTYEQYF. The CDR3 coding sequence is TGTGCCAGCAGTCCGGGACTAGCGGACACCTACGAGCAGTACTTC.

This CDR3 reads CASRQGALGYTF. CDR3 DNA: TGTGCCAGCAGGCAGGGGGCTTTAGGCTACACCTTC. This chain uses TRBV6-5 with TRBJ1-2; 8 bases line up with TRBD1. Per the germline V gene, CDR1 is MNHEY and CDR2 is SVGAGI. Trimming removed 6 bases from V and 8 bases from J; junction bases left unmatched: 5. The CDR3 has 12 residues.

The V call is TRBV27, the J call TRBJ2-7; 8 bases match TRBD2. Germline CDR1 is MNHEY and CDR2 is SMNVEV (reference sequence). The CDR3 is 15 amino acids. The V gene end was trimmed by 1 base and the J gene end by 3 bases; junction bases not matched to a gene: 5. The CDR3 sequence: CASSLLSGGSYEQYF. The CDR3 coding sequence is TGTGCCAGCAGTTTATTGTCGGGGGGGAGCTACGAGCAGTACTTC.

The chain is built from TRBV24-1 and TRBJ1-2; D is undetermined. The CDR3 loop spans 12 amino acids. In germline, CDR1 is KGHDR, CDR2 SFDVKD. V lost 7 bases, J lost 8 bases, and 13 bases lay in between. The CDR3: CATSMSGGGYTF. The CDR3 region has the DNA TGTGCCACCAGCATGTCCGGCGGAGGCTACACCTTC.

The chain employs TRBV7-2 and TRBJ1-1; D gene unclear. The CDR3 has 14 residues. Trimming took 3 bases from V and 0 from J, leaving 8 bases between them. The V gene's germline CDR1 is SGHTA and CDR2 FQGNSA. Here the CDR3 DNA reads TGTGCCAGCAGCTTTTTGTCAGTGAACACTGAAGCTTTCTTT. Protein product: CASSFLSVNTEAFF.

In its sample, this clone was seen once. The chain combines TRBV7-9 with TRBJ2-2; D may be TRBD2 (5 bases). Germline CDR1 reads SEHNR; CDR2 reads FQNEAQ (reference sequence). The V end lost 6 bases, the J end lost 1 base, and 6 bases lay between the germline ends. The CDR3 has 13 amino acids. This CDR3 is CASRLVNTGELFF. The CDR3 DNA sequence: TGTGCCAGCAGACTAGTGAACACCGGGGAGCTGTTTTTT.

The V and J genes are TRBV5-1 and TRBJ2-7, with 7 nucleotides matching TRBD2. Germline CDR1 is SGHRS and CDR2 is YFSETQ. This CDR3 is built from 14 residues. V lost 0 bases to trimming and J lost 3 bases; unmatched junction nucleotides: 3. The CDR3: CASSLVGGSYEQYF. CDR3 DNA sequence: TGCGCCAGCAGCTTGGTAGGCGGGAGCTACGAGCAGTACTTC.

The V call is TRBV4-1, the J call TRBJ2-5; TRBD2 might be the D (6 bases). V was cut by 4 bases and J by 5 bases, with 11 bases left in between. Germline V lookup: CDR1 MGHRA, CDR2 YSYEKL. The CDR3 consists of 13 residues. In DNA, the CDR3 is TGCGCCAGCAGCCGTACTAGCTACGAGACCCAGTACTTC. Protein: CASSRTSYETQYF.

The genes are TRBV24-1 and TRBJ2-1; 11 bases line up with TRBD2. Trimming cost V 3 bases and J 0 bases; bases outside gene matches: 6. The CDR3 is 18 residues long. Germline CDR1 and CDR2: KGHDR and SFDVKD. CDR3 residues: CATSDVTSGRGSYNEQFF. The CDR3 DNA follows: TGTGCCACCAGTGATGTAACTAGCGGGAGAGGCTCCTACAATGAGCAGTTCTTC.

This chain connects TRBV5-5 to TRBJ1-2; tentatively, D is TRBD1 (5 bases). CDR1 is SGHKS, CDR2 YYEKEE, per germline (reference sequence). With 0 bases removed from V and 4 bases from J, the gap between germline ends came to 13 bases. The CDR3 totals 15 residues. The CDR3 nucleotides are TGTGCCAGCAGCTTGGTCCCAGGGCCGCCCTATGGCTACACCTTC. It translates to CASSLVPGPPYGYTF.

The DNA for the CDR3 is TGTGCCAGCAGCCGCGAAGGGGACTTGAGATATGGCTACACCTTC. Residues: CASSREGDLRYGYTF. The rearrangement uses TRBV7-8 and TRBJ1-2; the D gene is possibly TRBD1 (5 bases). Germline V gene sequence: CDR1 SGHVS, CDR2 FQNEAQ. V shed 5 bases and J shed 5 bases, with 18 bases lying between them. CDR3 length: 15 amino acids.

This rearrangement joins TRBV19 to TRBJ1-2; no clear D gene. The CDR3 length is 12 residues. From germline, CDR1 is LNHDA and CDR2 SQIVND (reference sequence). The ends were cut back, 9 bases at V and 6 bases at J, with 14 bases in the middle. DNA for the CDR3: TGTGCCAGCCGGGAGGGAGGTCATGGCTACACCTTC. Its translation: CASREGGHGYTF.

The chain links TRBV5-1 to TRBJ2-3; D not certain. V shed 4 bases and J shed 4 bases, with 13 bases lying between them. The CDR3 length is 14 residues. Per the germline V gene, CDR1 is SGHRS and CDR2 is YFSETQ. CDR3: CASSPFDTSDTQYF. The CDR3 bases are TGCGCCAGCAGCCCCTTCGACACTTCAGATACGCAGTATTTT. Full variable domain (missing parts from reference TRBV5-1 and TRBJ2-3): KAGVTQTPRYLIKTRGQQVTLSCSPISGHRSVSWYQQTPGQGLQFLFEYFSETQRNKGNFPGRFSGRQFSNSRSEMNVSTLELGDSALYLCASSPFDTSDTQYFGPGTRLTVL.

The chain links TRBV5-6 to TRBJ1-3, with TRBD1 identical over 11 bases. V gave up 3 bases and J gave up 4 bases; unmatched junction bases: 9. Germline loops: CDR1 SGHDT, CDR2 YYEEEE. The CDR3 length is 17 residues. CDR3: CASSSTGTGGFGNTIYF. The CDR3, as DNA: TGTGCCAGCAGCTCTACCGGGACAGGGGGGTTCGGAAACACCATATATTTT.

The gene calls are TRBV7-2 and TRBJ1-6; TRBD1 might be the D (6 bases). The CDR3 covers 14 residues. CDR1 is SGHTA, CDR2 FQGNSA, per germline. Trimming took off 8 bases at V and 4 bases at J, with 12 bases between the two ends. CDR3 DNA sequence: TGTGCCAGCTCAGCAGGACAGTATAATTCACCCCTCCACTTT. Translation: CASSAGQYNSPLHF. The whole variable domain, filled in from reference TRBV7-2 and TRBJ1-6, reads GAGVSQSPSNKVTEKGKDVELRCDPISGHTALYWYRQSLGQGLEFLIYFQGNSAPDKSGLPSDRFSAERTGGSVSTLTIQRTQQEDSAVYLCASSAGQYNSPLHFGNGTRLTVT.

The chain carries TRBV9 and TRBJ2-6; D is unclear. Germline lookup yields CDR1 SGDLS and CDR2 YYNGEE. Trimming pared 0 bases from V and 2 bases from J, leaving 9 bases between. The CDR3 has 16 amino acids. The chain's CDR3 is CASSVEGVPGANVLTF. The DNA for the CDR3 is TGTGCCAGCAGCGTAGAAGGAGTACCTGGGGCCAACGTCCTGACTTTC.

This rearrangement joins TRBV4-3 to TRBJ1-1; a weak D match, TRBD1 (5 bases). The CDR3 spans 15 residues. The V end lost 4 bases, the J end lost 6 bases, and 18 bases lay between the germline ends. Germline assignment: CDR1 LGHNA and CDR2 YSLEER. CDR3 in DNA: TGCGCCAGCAGCCTCCGGTGGGGGGGAGGTGCTGAAGCTTTCTTT. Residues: CASSLRWGGGAEAFF.

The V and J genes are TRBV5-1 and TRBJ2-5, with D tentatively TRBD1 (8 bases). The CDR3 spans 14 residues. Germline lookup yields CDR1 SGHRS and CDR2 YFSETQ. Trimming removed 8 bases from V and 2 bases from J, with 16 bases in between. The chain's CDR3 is CASRQQGGQETQYF. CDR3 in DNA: TGCGCCAGTAGACAACAGGGGGGGCAAGAGACCCAGTACTTC. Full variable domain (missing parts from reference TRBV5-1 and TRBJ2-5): KAGVTQTPRYLIKTRGQQVTLSCSPISGHRSVSWYQQTPGQGLQFLFEYFSETQRNKGNFPGRFSGRQFSNSRSEMNVSTLELGDSALYLCASRQQGGQETQYFGPGTRLLVL.

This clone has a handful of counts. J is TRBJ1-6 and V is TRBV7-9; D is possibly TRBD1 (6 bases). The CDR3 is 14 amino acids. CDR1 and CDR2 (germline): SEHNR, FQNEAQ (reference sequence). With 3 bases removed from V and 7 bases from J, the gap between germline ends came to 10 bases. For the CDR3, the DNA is TGTGCCAGCAGCTTTACCAGGGGAAATTCACCCCTCCACTTT. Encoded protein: CASSFTRGNSPLHF.

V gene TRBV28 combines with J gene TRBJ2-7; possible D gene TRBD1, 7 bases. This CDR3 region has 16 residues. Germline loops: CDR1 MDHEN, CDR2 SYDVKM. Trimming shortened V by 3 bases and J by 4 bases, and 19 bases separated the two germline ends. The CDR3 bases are TGTGCCAGCAGTTTCGGTAGGGGGCCGGGAGCTTACGAGCAGTACTTC. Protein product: CASSFGRGPGAYEQYF.

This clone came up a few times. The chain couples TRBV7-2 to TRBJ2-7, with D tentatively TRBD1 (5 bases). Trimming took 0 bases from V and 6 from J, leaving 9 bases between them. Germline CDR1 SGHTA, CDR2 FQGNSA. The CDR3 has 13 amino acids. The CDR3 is CASSLALRGEQYF. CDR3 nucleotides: TGTGCCAGCAGCTTAGCGCTTAGGGGCGAGCAGTACTTC.

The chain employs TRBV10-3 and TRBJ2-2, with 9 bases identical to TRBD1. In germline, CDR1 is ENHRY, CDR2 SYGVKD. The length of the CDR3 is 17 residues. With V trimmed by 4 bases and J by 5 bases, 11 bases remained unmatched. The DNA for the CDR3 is TGTGCCATCAGTGGGGCCCCGGGACAGGGTTTAACCGGGGAGCTGTTTTTT. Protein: CAISGAPGQGLTGELFF.

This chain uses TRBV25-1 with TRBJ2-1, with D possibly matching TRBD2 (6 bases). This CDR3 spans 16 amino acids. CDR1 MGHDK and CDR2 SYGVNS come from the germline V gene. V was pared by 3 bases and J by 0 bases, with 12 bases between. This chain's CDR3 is CASSEMSGFSYNEQFF. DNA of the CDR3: TGTGCCAGCAGTGAGATGAGCGGGTTCTCCTACAATGAGCAGTTCTTC.

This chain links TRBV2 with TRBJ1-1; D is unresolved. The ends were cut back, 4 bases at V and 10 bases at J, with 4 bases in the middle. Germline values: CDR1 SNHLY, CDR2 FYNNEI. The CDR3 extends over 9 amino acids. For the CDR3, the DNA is TGTGCCAGCAGTGTGCGAGCTTTCTTT. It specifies CASSVRAFF.

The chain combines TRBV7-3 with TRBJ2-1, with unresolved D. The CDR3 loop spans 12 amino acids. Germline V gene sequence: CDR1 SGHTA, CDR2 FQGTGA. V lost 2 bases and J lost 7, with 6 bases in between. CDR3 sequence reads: CASSLDRNEQFF. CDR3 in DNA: TGTGCCAGCAGCTTAGATCGGAATGAGCAGTTCTTC. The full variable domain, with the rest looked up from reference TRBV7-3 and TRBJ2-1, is GAGVSQTPSNKVTEKGKYVELRCDPISGHTALYWYRQSLGQGPEFLIYFQGTGAADDSGLPNDRFFAVRPEGSVSTLKIQRTERGDSAVYLCASSLDRNEQFFGPGTRLTVL.

In DNA, the CDR3 is TGTGCCAGCAGTGGACAGGGGGCAGGCACAGATACGCAGTATTTT. It encodes CASSGQGAGTDTQYF. The chain uses TRBV28 and TRBJ2-3; 11 bases fit TRBD1. The V and J ends lost 5 bases and 1 base, in that order; junction bases with no gene match: 2. CDR3 length equals 15 residues. Germline V gives CDR1 MDHEN, CDR2 SYDVKM.

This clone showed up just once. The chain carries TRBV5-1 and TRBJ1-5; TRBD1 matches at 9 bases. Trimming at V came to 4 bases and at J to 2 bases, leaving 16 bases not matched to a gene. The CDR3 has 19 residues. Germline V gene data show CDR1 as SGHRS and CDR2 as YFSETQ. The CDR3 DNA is TGCGCCAGCAGCCTATTAGGGTCACAGGGGGCTCTCGGCAATCAGCCCCAGCATTTT. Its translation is CASSLLGSQGALGNQPQHF.

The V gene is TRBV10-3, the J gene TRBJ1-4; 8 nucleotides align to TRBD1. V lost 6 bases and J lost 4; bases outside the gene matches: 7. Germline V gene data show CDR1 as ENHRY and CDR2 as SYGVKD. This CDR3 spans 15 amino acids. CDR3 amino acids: CAIRAQGAGNEKLFF. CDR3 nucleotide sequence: TGTGCCATCAGAGCCCAGGGGGCGGGTAATGAAAAACTGTTTTTT.